The source of this T cell receptor beta chain is a study of CD8 T cells in Susac syndrome. RNA totalling 0.5 to 1 ug underwent reverse transcription with random hexamers. The amplification used immunoSEQ multiplex PCR on TCR beta CDR3; it spanned 54 Vbeta and 13 Jbeta. TCRdb processed the immunoSEQ multiplex PCR reads anew with MiXCR; each CDR3 protein has one entry. This sample has 200,000 or so distinct CDR3 sequences, with about 96% found just once. CDR1 and CDR2 (germline): SGHRS, YFSETQ. The CDR3 totals 14 residues. The V gene lost 0 bases and the J gene lost 0 bases, with 5 bases spanning the gap.

This receptor was identified in a human donor with multiple sclerosis. Sequencing was carried out using CD4+ T cells from PBMCs. V usage is TRBV5-1 and J usage is TRBJ2-3; D remains unclear. The CDR3 here is CASSLVPSTDTQYF. The CDR3 region has the DNA TGCGCCAGCAGCTTGGTTCCTAGCACAGATACGCAGTATTTT.